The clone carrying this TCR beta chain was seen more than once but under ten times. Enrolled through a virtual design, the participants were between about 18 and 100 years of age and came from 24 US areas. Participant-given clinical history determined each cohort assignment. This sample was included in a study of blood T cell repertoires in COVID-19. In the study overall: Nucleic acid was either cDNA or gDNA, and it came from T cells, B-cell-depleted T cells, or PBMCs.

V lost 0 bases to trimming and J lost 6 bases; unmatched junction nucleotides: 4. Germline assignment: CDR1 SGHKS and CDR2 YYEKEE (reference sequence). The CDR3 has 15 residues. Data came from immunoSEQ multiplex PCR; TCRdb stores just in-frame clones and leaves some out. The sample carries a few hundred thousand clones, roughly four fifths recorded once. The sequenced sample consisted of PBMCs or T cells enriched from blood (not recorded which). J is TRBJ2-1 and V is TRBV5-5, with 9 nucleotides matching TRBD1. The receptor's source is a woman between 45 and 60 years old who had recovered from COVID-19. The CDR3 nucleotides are TGTGCCAGCAGCTTGGTGGGACAGGGTTTCAATGAGCAGTTCTTC. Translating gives CASSLVGQGFNEQFF.